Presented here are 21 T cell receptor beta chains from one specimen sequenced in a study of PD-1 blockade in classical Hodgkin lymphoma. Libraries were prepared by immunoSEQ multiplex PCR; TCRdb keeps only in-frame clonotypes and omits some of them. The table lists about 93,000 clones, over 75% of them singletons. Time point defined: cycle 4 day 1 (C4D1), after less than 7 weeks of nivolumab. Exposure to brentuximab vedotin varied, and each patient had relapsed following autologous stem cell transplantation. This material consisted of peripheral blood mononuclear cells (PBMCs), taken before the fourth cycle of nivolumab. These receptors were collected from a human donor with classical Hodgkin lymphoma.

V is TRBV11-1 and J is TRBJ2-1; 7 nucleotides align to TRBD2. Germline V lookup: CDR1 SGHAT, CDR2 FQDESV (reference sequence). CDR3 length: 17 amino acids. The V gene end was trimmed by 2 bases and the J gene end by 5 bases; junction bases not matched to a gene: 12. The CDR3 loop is CASSLSYGGRYHNEQFF. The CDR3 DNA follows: TGTGCCAGCAGCTTAAGTTACGGGGGGAGGTATCACAATGAGCAGTTCTTC.

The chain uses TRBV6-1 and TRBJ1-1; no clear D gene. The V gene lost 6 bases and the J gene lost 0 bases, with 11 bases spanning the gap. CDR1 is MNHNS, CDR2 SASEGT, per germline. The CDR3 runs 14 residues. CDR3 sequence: CASRIDEVNTEAFF. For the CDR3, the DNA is TGTGCCAGCAGGATTGACGAGGTGAACACTGAAGCTTTCTTT.

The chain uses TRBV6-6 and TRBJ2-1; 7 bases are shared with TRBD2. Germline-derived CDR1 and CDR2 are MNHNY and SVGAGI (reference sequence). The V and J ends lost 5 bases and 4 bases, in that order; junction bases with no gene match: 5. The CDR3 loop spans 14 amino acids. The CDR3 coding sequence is TGTGCCAGCAGTCCGATAGCGGGTTACAATGAGCAGTTCTTC. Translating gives CASSPIAGYNEQFF.

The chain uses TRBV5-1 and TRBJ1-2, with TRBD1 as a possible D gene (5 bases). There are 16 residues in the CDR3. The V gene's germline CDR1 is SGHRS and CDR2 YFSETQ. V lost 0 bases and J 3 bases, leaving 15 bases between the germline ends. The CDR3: CASSLGQGGIDYGYTF. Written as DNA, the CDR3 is TGCGCCAGCAGCTTGGGTCAGGGAGGTATAGACTATGGCTACACCTTC.

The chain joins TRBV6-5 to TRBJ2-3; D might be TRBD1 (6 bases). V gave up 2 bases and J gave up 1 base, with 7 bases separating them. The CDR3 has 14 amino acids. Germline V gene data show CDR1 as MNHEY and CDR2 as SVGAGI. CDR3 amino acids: CASSYNRGTDTQYF. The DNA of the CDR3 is TGTGCCAGCAGTTACAACAGGGGCACAGATACGCAGTATTTT.

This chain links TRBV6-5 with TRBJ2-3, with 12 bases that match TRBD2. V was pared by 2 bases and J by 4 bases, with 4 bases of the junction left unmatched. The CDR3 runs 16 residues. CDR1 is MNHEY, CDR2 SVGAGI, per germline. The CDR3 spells CASSYASGGAADTQYF. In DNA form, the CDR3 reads TGTGCCAGCAGTTACGCTAGCGGGGGGGCAGCAGATACGCAGTATTTT.

CDR3 residues: CASSPDLSSYNEQFF. The CDR3 bases are TGTGCCAGCAGTCCGGACCTGAGCTCCTACAATGAGCAGTTCTTC. This rearrangement joins TRBV28 to TRBJ2-1; the D is unclear. Trimming shortened V by 5 bases and J by 0 bases, and 11 bases separated the two germline ends. CDR3 length: 15 residues. Germline V gene data show CDR1 as MDHEN and CDR2 as SYDVKM.

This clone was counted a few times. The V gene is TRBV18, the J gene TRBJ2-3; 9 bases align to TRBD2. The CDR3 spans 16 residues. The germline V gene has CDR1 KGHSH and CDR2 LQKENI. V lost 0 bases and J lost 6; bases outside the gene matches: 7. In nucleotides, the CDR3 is TGTGCCAGCTCACCACCGGCGGGAGGGCCTTCGGATACGCAGTATTTT. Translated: CASSPPAGGPSDTQYF.

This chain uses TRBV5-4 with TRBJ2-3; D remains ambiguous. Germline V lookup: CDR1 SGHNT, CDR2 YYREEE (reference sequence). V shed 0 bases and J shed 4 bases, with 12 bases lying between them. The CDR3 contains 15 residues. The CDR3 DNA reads TGTGCCAGCAGCTTGGATCCTAGAATGGCAGATACGCAGTATTTT. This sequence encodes CASSLDPRMADTQYF.

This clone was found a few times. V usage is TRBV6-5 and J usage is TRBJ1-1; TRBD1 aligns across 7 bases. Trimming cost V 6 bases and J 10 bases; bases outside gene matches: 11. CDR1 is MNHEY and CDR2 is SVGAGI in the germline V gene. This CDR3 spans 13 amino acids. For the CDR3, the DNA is TGTGCCAGCAGAAGACAGGGCGATTTGGTAGCTTTCTTT. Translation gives CASRRQGDLVAFF.

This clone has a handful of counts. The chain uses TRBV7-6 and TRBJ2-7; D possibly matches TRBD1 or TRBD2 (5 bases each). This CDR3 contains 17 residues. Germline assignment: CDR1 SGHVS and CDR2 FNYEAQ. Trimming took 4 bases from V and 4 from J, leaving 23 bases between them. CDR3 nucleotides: TGTGCCAGCAGCTCCCAAATCTATTCAGGGAGCTGGTACGAGCAGTACTTC. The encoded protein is CASSSQIYSGSWYEQYF.

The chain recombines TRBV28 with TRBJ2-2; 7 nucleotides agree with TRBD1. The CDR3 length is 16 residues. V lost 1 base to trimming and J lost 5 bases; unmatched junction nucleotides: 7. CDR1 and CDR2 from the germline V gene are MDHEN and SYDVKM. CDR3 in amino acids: CASSLLSGTATGELFF. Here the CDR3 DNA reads TGTGCCAGCAGTTTATTGTCCGGGACAGCAACCGGGGAGCTGTTTTTT.

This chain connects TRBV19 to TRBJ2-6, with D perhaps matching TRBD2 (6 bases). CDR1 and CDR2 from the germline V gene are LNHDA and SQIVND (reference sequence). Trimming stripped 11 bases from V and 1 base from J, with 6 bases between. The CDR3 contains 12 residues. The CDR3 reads CAGGSGANVLTF. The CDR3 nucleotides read TGTGCCGGGGGGTCTGGGGCCAACGTCCTGACTTTC.

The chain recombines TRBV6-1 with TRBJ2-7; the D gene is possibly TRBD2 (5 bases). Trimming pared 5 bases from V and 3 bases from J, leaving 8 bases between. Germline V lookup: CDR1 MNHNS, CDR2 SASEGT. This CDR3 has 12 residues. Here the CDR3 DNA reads TGTGCCAGCAGTAACCGGGGCTACGAGCAGTACTTC. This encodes CASSNRGYEQYF.

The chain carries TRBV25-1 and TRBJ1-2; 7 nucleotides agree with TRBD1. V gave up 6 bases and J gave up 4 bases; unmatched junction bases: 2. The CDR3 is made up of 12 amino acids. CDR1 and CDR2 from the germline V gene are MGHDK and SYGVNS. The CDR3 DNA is TGTGCCAGCAGGGGGACAGTCTATGGCTACACCTTC. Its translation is CASRGTVYGYTF.

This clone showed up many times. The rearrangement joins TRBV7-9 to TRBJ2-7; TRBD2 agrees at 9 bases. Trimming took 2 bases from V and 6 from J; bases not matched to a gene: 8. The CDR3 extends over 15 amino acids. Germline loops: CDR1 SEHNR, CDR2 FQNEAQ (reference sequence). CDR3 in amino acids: CASSLRAGGPSEQYF. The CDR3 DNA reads TGTGCCAGCAGCTTACGGGCGGGAGGGCCTTCCGAGCAGTACTTC.

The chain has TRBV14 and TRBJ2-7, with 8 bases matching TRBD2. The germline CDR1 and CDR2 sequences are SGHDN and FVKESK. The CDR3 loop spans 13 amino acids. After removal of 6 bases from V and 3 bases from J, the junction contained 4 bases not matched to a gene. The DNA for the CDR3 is TGTGCCAGCAGACCTAGCGGGTTCTACGAGCAGTACTTC. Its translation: CASRPSGFYEQYF. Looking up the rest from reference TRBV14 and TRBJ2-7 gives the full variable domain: EAGVTQFPSHSVIEKGQTVTLRCDPISGHDNLYWYRRVMGKEIKFLLHFVKESKQDESGMPNNRFLAERTGGTYSTLKVQPAELEDSGVYFCASRPSGFYEQYFGPGTRLTVT.

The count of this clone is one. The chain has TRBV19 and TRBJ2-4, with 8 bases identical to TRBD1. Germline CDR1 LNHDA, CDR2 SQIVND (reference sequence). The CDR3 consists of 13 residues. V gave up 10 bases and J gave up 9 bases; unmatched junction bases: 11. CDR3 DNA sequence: TGTGCCACCAGGGACAGGTCAGGTGGCATTCAGTACTTC. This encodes CATRDRSGGIQYF.

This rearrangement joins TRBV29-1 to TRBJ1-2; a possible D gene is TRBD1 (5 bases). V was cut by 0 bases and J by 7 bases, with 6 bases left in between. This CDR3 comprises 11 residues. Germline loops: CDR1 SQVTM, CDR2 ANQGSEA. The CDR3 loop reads CSVEDRAGYTF. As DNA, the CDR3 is TGCAGCGTTGAAGACAGGGCTGGCTACACCTTC.

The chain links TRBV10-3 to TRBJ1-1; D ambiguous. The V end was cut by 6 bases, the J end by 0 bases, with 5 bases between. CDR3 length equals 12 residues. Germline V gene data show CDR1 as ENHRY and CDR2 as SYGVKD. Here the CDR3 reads CAIRALNTEAFF. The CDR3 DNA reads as TGTGCCATCAGGGCCCTGAACACTGAAGCTTTCTTT.

The CDR3 sequence is CAISIQGGSEQYF. CDR3 bases: TGTGCCATCAGTATACAGGGTGGCTCCGAGCAGTACTTC. The chain couples TRBV10-3 to TRBJ2-7; tentatively, D is TRBD1 (6 bases). The CDR3 is 13 residues long. The germline CDR1 and CDR2 sequences are ENHRY and SYGVKD. V was cut by 5 bases and J by 6 bases, with 14 bases left in between.